Sequencing of this T cell receptor (beta chain) was carried out in a study of blood T cell repertoires in COVID-19. Study-wide background: Acute-phase and convalescent COVID-19 samples originated in the United States, Italy and Spain. PBMCs, B-cell-depleted T cells, or T cells provided the cDNA or gDNA that made up the material.

CDR1 and CDR2 from the germline V gene are KGHSH and LQKENI. The CDR3 totals 13 residues. The ends were cut back, 0 bases at V and 4 bases at J, with 6 bases in the middle. As originally analysed: Nucleated cell counts were estimated from reference gene primer amplification. Profiled with immunoSEQ multiplex PCR; TCRdb holds only in-frame clones, not every one. The DNA was the basis for D and trimming; V, J and clone size are from that table. The repertoire has around 30,000 clones, 60% to 80% of them found once; the top ten carry approximately 7.8%. V and J are TRBV18 and TRBJ2-5, with D possibly matching TRBD2 (6 bases). This clonotype was sampled from a woman in her sixties or seventies with active or convalescent COVID-19. Specimen: peripheral blood. CDR3 sequence (DNA): TGTGCCAGCTCACCACCGGGGGGAGAGACCCAGTACTTC. It is translated as CASSPPGGETQYF.